This is a list of T cell receptor beta chains from one sample in a study of regulatory T cells in long-lasting Graves disease. TCRdb reanalysed the multiplex PCR reads using MiXCR and keeps one entry per CDR3 protein. In the table there are a few hundred thousand distinct CDR3 sequences, 20% to 25% of which are singletons. The starting material was peripheral blood mononuclear cells (PBMCs), obtained when the disease was refractory, from a patient treated with antithyroid drugs. These TCRs come from a female donor with Graves disease. Each CDR3 is given with its conserved first and last residue. The order of the fields is J gene, D gene, clone size, V gene, CDR3 protein, CDR3 DNA. The D gene is left open where the match is weak. Some rows have no size entry. The others give once, few or many, or a class for an expanded clone.

TRBJ2-1	-	few	TRBV28	CATALSRRYNEQFF	TGTGCCACCGCACTGAGCCGCCGCTACAATGAGCAGTTCTTC
TRBJ1-3	TRBD1	-	TRBV27	CASQLDRGPGNTIYF	TGTGCCAGCCAACTCGACAGGGGGCCCGGAAACACCATATATTTT
TRBJ2-7	-	few	TRBV19	CASSLYSQDALGYHYEQYF	TGTGCCAGCAGCTTATATTCCCAGGACGCCTTAGGGTACCACTACGAGCAGTACTTC
TRBJ2-3	TRBD2	few	TRBV28	CASSLTSGRADTQYF	TGTGCCAGCAGTTTAACTAGCGGGCGGGCAGATACGCAGTATTTT
TRBJ2-2	TRBD1	-	TRBV5-8	CASSRDRSGRELFF	TGTGCCAGCAGCAGGGACAGGTCGGGCCGGGAGCTGTTTTTT
TRBJ2-1	TRBD1	few	TRBV20-1	CSAPGLGQGLGSEQFF	TGCAGTGCCCCCGGACTGGGACAGGGGTTAGGGAGTGAGCAGTTCTTC
TRBJ2-7	TRBD1	many	TRBV28	CASYDRGSYEQYF	TGTGCCAGCTATGACAGGGGTTCCTACGAGCAGTACTTC
TRBJ1-1	-	many	TRBV6-5	CASSYSEGNTEAFF	TGTGCCAGCAGTTACTCAGAAGGTAACACTGAAGCTTTCTTT
TRBJ1-1	TRBD1	many	TRBV10-3	CAISPGTGVGTEAFF	TGTGCCATCAGTCCCGGGACAGGGGTTGGGACTGAAGCTTTCTTT
TRBJ1-1	-	-	TRBV9	CASSLLAGRDTEAFF	TGTGCCAGCAGCTTACTGGCAGGTAGGGACACTGAAGCTTTCTTT
TRBJ2-2	-	many	TRBV28	CASSWQGDTGELFF	TGTGCCAGCAGTTGGCAAGGGGACACCGGGGAGCTGTTTTTT
TRBJ2-6	-	many	TRBV15	CATSRPERGANVLTF	TGTGCCACCAGCAGGCCGGAGCGGGGGGCCAACGTCCTGACTTTC
TRBJ2-7	-	many	TRBV11-2	CASSATIGTSYEQYF	TGTGCCAGCAGCGCAACTATCGGGACATCCTACGAGCAGTACTTC
TRBJ2-1	TRBD2	-	TRBV2	CASRLTSGLNEQFF	TGTGCCAGCAGGCTGACTAGCGGCCTCAATGAGCAGTTCTTC
TRBJ2-5	-	many	TRBV7-9	CASSPTTEAGETQYF	TGTGCCAGCAGCCCAACTACAGAGGCGGGAGAGACCCAGTACTTC
TRBJ2-1	-	few	TRBV24-1	CATSDFPSGEQFF	TGTGCCACCAGTGATTTTCCCTCGGGGGAGCAGTTCTTC
TRBJ2-7	TRBD1	few	TRBV6-1	CASSERTRNVGTVGYF	TGTGCCAGCAGTGAAAGGACACGAAATGTTGGGACAGTTGGGTACTTC
TRBJ2-7	TRBD2	many	TRBV27	CASSRLAGAFYEQYF	TGTGCCAGCAGCCGACTAGCGGGCGCGTTCTACGAGCAGTACTTC
TRBJ2-3	TRBD2	-	TRBV7-3	CASSFGGGTQYF	TGTGCCAGCAGCTTCGGGGGGGGAACGCAGTATTTT
TRBJ2-5	-	-	TRBV5-1	CASSESFQETQYF	TGCGCCAGCAGTGAAAGTTTCCAAGAGACCCAGTACTTC
TRBJ2-4	-	many	TRBV6-2/TRBV6-3	CASSYQDYLRAKNIQYF	TGTGCCAGCAGTTACCAGGACTACCTGAGAGCCAAAAACATTCAGTACTTC
TRBJ1-5	-	few	TRBV6-1	CASDEGQPQHF	TGTGCCAGCGACGAGGGTCAGCCCCAGCATTTT
TRBJ2-7	-	few	TRBV5-1	CASSLGGFRNYEQYF	TGCGCCAGCAGCTTGGGGGGCTTTCGGAACTACGAGCAGTACTTC
TRBJ1-5	-	many	TRBV2	CASSGAGGRQPQHF	TGTGCCAGCAGTGGGGCGGGGGGAAGACAGCCCCAGCATTTT
TRBJ2-2	TRBD2	-	TRBV6-1	CASTIAGVVTGELFF	TGTGCCAGCACAATAGCGGGAGTTGTCACCGGGGAGCTGTTTTTT
TRBJ1-6	-	-	TRBV28	CASSPQRGAPLHF	TGTGCCAGCAGCCCCCAGAGGGGGGCACCCCTCCACTTT
TRBJ2-5	-	-	TRBV7-9	CASSFYVQETQYF	TGTGCCAGCAGCTTTTACGTCCAAGAGACCCAGTACTTC
TRBJ2-5	TRBD2	few	TRBV5-6	CASSLELADQETQYF	TGTGCCAGCAGCTTGGAGCTAGCGGACCAAGAGACCCAGTACTTC
TRBJ2-4	-	many	TRBV2	CASSVAIAKNIQYF	TGTGCCAGCAGTGTAGCTATAGCCAAAAACATTCAGTACTTC
TRBJ2-7	TRBD2	many	TRBV28	CASSLGGRGGYEQYF	TGTGCCAGCAGTTTAGGGGGCCGGGGGGGCTACGAGCAGTACTTC
TRBJ1-2	-	many	TRBV3-1	CASSQAGGNYGYTF	TGTGCCAGCAGCCAAGCGGGAGGGAATTATGGCTACACCTTC
TRBJ2-2	-	-	TRBV29-1	CSPPNTGELFF	TGCAGCCCCCCGAACACCGGGGAGCTGTTTTTT
TRBJ2-5	TRBD2	few	TRBV5-1	CASSRGLAGFETQYF	TGCGCCAGCAGCAGGGGACTAGCGGGCTTCGAGACCCAGTACTTC
TRBJ2-7	-	many	TRBV6-1	CASSRGEVYEQYF	TGTGCCAGCAGTAGGGGAGAGGTCTACGAGCAGTACTTC
TRBJ2-7	TRBD2	many	TRBV19	CASSIRGSGNSYEQYF	TGTGCCAGTAGTATACGTGGTAGCGGGAACTCCTACGAGCAGTACTTC
TRBJ2-5	-	many	TRBV6-5	CASSYSVRVGETQYF	TGTGCCAGCAGTTACTCTGTTCGGGTTGGAGAGACCCAGTACTTC
TRBJ2-3	-	many	TRBV28	CASRVQRSTDTQYF	TGTGCCAGCAGGGTACAGAGAAGCACAGATACGCAGTATTTT
TRBJ1-2	-	few	TRBV29-1	CSVEVQGDGYTF	TGCAGCGTTGAAGTACAGGGAGACGGCTACACCTTC
TRBJ2-1	TRBD2	many	TRBV24-1	CATSGSSGTYNEQFF	TGTGCCACCAGTGGTTCTAGCGGGACCTACAATGAGCAGTTCTTC
TRBJ1-5	-	many	TRBV6-1	CASSPLGTVDSNQPQHF	TGTGCCAGCAGTCCTCTCGGTACAGTAGATAGCAATCAGCCCCAGCATTTT
TRBJ1-1	-	many	TRBV27	CASSFNQNTEAFF	TGTGCCAGCAGTTTCAACCAGAACACTGAAGCTTTCTTT
TRBJ1-5	TRBD1	few	TRBV19	CASRPGTGNNQPQHF	TGTGCCAGTAGGCCCGGGACAGGGAACAATCAGCCCCAGCATTTT
TRBJ2-3	-	-	TRBV11-2	CASSFWGVSTDTQYF	TGTGCCAGCAGCTTTTGGGGGGTTAGCACAGATACGCAGTATTTT
TRBJ2-3	TRBD2	-	TRBV5-1	CASSTATSGGGTDTQYF	TGCGCCAGCAGCACCGCGACTAGCGGAGGGGGGACAGATACGCAGTATTTT
TRBJ1-1	-	many	TRBV28	CASIKGITEAFF	TGTGCCAGCATTAAGGGGATCACTGAAGCTTTCTTT
TRBJ2-7	TRBD2	many	TRBV28	CASSLASASGSYEQYF	TGTGCCAGCAGTTTGGCTTCGGCTAGCGGTAGCTACGAGCAGTACTTC
TRBJ2-5	TRBD2	many	TRBV27	CASCDGASGGQETQYF	TGTGCCAGCTGCGATGGGGCTAGCGGGGGCCAAGAGACCCAGTACTTC
TRBJ2-2	-	many	TRBV28	CASSWFSSGELFF	TGTGCCAGCAGTTGGTTCTCGTCCGGGGAGCTGTTTTTT
TRBJ2-7	-	many	TRBV6-1	CASSQITGNEQYF	TGTGCCAGCAGTCAAATAACAGGGAACGAGCAGTACTTC
TRBJ2-7	TRBD2	many	TRBV5-1	CASSSGTSGRAYEQYF	TGTGCCAGCAGCTCCGGGACTAGCGGGAGGGCGTACGAGCAGTACTTC
TRBJ1-1	-	few	TRBV5-1	CASSFEGSNTEAFF	TGCGCCAGCAGCTTTGAGGGGTCGAACACTGAAGCTTTCTTT
TRBJ1-2	-	many	TRBV6-1	CASRDPIWGYGYTF	TGTGCCAGCAGGGACCCGATCTGGGGCTATGGCTACACCTTC
TRBJ2-7	-	many	TRBV11-2	CATIGGGAYEQYF	TGTGCCACCATCGGAGGCGGGGCCTACGAGCAGTACTTC